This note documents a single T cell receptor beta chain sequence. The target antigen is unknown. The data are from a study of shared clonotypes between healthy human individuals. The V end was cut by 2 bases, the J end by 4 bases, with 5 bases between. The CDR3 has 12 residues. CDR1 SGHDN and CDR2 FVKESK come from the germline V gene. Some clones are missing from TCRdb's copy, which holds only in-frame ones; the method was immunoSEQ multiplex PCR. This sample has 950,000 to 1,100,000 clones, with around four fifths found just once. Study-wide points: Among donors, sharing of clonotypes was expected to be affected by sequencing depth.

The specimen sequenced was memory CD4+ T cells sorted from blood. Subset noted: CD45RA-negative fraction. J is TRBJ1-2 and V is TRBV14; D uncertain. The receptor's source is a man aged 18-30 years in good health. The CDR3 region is CASSQSTYGYTF. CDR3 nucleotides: TGTGCCAGCAGCCAAAGCACCTATGGCTACACCTTC.